The present T cell receptor beta chain was sequenced within a study of T cell responses to AZD1222 COVID-19 vaccine. Of note for this clone: Its matching antigen is unknown.

Method: immunoSEQ multiplex PCR; TCRdb's copy keeps in-frame clones and lacks some. Found here are roughly 58,000 clones, 85% to 90% of them singletons; the top ten hold under 25%. V lost 4 bases and J lost 4, with 17 bases in between. The CDR3 totals 16 residues. Germline V lookup: CDR1 MDHEN, CDR2 SYDVKM. Study results and limitations: It was only six AZD1222 recipients who were seropositive at baseline. Spike-specific TCR breadth and depth grew following two AZD1222 doses. There were repertoire samples only from the period after the peak T cell response.

The gene calls are TRBV28 and TRBJ1-3; D is uncertain. This material consisted of peripheral blood, taken on day 0 of MenACWY control vaccination. The sequence came from an adult in good health. The CDR3 is CASSSRNTVGGNTIYF. Written as DNA, the CDR3 is TGTGCCAGCAGTTCCCGCAACACGGTCGGCGGAAACACCATATATTTT.